This TCR beta chain was identified during a study of Graves' ophthalmopathy and Graves' hyperthyroidism. The CDR3 spans 15 residues. The V end lost 3 bases, the J end lost 4 bases, and 15 bases lay between the germline ends. This clonotype was picked up many times. Researchers took RNA transcripts and amplified TCR beta CDR3 regions from them. The authors performed first-round RT-PCR with HTBI primers and then a second-round multiplex PCR. TCRdb re-called the multiplex PCR reads with MiXCR, one entry per CDR3 protein. Here the sample spans approximately 210,000 distinct CDR3 sequences, about 32% being singletons.

The receptor was derived from a man aged 45 to 65 with Graves' ophthalmopathy. Material: peripheral blood. The V and J genes are TRBV12-3 or TRBV12-4 and TRBJ2-5; D is ambiguous. The CDR3 bases are TGTGCCAGCAGTTTCTCCCCCCGGGCGCCAGAGACCCAGTACTTC. This encodes CASSFSPRAPETQYF.